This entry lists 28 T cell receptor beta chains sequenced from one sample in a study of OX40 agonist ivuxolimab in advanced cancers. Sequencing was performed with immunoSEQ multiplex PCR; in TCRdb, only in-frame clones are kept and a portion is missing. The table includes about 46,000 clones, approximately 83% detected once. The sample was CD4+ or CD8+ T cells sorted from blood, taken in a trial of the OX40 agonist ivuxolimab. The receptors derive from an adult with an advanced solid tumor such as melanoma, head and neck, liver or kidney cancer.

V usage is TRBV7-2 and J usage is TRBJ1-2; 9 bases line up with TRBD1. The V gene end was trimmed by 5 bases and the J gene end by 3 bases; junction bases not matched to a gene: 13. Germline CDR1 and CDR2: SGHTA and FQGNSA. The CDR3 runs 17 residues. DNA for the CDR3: TGTGCCAGCAGCACACAGGGGGCCAAGCCTTCTGACTATGGCTACACCTTC. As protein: CASSTQGAKPSDYGYTF.

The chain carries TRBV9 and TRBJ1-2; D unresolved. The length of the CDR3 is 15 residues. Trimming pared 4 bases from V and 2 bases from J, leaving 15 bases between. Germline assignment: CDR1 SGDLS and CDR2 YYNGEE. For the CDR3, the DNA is TGTGCCAGCAGCCGACGCGATAATGCCAACTATGGCTACACCTTC. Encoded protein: CASSRRDNANYGYTF.

The CDR3 DNA reads as TGTGCCAGCAGTCTTTCATTTGGACAGTTGAATTCACCCCTCCACTTT. Protein sequence: CASSLSFGQLNSPLHF. This rearrangement joins TRBV27 to TRBJ1-6, with a tentative D call TRBD1 (6 bases). The germline CDR1 and CDR2 sequences are MNHEY and SMNVEV (reference sequence). Trimming removed 5 bases from V and 7 bases from J, with 18 bases in between. This CDR3 is 16 amino acids long.

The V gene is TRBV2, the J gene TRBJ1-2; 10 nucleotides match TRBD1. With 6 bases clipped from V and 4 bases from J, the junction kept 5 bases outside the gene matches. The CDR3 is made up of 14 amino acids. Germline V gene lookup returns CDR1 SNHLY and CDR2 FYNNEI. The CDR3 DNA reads TGTGCCAGCAGGGGGGGACAGGGGCTCTATGGCTACACCTTC. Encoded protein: CASRGGQGLYGYTF.

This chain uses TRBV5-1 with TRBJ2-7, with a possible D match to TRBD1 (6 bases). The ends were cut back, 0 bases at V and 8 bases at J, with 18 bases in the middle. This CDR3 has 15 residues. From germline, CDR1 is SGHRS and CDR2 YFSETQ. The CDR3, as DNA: TGCGCCAGCAGCTTGGAGCAGGGGCAGGGTTTAAAGCAGTACTTC. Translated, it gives CASSLEQGQGLKQYF.

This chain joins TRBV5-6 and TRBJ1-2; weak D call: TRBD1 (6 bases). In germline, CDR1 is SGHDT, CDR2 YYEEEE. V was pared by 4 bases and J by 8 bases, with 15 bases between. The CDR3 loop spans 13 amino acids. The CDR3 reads CASSATGSAGYTF. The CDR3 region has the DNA TGTGCCAGCAGCGCTACAGGGTCGGCAGGCTACACCTTC.

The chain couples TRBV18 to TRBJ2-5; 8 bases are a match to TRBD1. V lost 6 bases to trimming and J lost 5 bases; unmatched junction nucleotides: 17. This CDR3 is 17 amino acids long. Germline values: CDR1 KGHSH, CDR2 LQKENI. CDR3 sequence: CASSGIPGQVLGETQYF. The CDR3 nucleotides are TGTGCCAGCTCGGGCATTCCGGGACAGGTTCTCGGTGAGACCCAGTACTTC.

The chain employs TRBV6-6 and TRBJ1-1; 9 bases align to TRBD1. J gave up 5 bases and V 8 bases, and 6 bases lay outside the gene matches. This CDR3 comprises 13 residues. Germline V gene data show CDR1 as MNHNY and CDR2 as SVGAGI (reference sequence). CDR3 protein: CASGQGSLTEAFF. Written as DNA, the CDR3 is TGTGCCAGCGGACAGGGGAGTTTGACTGAAGCTTTCTTT.

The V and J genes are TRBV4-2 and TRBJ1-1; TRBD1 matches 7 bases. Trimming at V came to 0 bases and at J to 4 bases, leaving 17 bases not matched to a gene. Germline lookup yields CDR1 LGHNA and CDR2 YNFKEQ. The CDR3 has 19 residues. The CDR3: CASSQDLRGRGRRGTEAFF. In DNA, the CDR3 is TGTGCCAGCAGCCAAGATCTGAGGGGGCGAGGTAGGAGGGGCACTGAAGCTTTCTTT.

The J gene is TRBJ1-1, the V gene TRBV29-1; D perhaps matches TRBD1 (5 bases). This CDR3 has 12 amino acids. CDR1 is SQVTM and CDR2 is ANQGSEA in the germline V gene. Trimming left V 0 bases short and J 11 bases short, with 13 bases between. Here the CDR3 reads CSVEDPKWGAFF. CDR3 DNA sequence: TGCAGCGTTGAAGATCCAAAGTGGGGCGCTTTCTTT.

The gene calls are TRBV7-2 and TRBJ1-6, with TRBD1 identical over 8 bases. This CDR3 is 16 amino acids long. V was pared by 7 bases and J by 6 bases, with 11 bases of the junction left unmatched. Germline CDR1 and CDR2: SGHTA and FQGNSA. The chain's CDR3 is CASNPGTRGRNSPLHF. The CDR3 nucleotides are TGTGCCAGCAATCCCGGGACCAGGGGGCGTAATTCACCCCTCCACTTT.

CDR3 nucleotides: TGCGCCAGCAGCCAAGGGGGGGGGACCGGGACAGTGAATAGCAATCAGCCCCAGCATTTT. It yields the protein CASSQGGGTGTVNSNQPQHF. The chain joins TRBV4-1 to TRBJ1-5; 7 nucleotides match TRBD1. The CDR3 contains 20 residues. Germline-derived CDR1 and CDR2 are MGHRA and YSYEKL. After removal of 1 base from V and 0 bases from J, the junction contained 15 bases not matched to a gene.

The CDR3 region is CASSQETMNTEAFF. In DNA, the CDR3 is TGTGCCAGCAGCCAAGAGACCATGAACACTGAAGCTTTCTTT. The chain uses TRBV14 and TRBJ1-1; D remains unclear. Germline V lookup: CDR1 SGHDN, CDR2 FVKESK. The CDR3 loop spans 14 amino acids. Trimming removed 0 bases from V and 0 bases from J, with 5 bases in between.

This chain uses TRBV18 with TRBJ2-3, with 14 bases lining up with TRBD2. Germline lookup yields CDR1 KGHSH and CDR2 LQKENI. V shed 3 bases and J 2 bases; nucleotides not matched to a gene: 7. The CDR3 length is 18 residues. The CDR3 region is CASSPLGLAGVSTDTQYF. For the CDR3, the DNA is TGTGCCAGCTCACCGTTGGGACTAGCGGGGGTGTCCACAGATACGCAGTATTTT. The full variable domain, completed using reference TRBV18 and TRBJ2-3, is NAGVMQNPRHLVRRRGQEARLRCSPMKGHSHVYWYRQLPEEGLKFMVYLQKENIIDESGMPKERFSAEFPKEGPSILRIQQVVRGDSAAYFCASSPLGLAGVSTDTQYFGPGTRLTVL.

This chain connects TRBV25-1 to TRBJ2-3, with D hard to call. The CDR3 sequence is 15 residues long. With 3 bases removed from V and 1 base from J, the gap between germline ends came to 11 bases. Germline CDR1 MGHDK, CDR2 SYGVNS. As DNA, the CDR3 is TGTGCCAGCAGTGATCTGGGTTCCGGCACAGATACGCAGTATTTT. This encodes CASSDLGSGTDTQYF.

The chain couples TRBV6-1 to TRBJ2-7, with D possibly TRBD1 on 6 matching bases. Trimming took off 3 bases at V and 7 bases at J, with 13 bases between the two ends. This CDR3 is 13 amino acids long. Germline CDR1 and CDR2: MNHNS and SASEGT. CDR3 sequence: CASSDRGVWEQYF. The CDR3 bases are TGTGCCAGCAGTGACAGGGGAGTGTGGGAGCAGTACTTC.

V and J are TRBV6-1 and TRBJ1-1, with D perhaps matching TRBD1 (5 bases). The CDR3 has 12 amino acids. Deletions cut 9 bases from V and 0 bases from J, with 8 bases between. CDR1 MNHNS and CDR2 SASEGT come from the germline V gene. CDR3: CASRTLNTEAFF. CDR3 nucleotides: TGTGCCAGTAGGACACTGAACACTGAAGCTTTCTTT.

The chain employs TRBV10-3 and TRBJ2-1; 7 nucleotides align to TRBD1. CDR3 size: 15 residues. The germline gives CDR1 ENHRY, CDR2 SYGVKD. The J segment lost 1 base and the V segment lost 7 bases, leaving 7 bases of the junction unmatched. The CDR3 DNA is TGTGCCATCACAGACAGGGAAAAATCCTACAATGAGCAGTTCTTC. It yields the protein CAITDREKSYNEQFF.

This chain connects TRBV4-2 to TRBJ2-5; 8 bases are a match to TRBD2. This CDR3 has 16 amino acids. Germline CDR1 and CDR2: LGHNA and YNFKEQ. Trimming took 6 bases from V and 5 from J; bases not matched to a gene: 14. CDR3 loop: CASSPSGSGGGETQYF. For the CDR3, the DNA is TGTGCCAGCAGTCCCTCGGGGAGCGGGGGTGGGGAGACCCAGTACTTC.

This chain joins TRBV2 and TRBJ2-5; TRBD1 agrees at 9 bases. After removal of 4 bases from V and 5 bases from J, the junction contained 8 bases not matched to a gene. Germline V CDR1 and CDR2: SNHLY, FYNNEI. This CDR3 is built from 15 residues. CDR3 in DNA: TGTGCCAGCAGTGTCGGGGACAGGGCTGGCGAGACCCAGTACTTC. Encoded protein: CASSVGDRAGETQYF.

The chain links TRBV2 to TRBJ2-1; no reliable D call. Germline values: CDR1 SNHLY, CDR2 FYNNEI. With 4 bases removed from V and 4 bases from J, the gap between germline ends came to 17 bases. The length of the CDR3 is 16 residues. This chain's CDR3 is CASSAFGRSVYNEQFF. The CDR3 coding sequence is TGTGCCAGCAGTGCGTTCGGGCGGTCGGTTTACAATGAGCAGTTCTTC.

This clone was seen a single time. CDR3 protein: CASSRGGGSYNEQFF. CDR3 in DNA: TGTGCCAGCAGCCGGGGAGGAGGCTCCTACAATGAGCAGTTCTTC. V is TRBV5-6 and J is TRBJ2-1; tentatively, D is TRBD2 (6 bases). The CDR3 consists of 15 residues. The germline CDR1 and CDR2 sequences are SGHDT and YYEEEE. V lost 4 bases to trimming and J lost 0 bases, with 11 bases between them.

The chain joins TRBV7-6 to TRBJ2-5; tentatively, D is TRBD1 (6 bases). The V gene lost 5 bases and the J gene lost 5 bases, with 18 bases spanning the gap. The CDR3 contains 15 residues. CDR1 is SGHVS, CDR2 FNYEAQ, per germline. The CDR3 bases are TGTGCCAGCAGCCCGGCGGGTGAGGGGGTGGAGACCCAGTACTTC. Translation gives CASSPAGEGVETQYF.

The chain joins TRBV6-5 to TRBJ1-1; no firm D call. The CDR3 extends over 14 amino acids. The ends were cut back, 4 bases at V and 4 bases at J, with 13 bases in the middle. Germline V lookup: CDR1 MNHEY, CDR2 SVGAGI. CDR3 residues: CASSFGLWGTEAFF. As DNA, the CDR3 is TGTGCCAGCAGTTTCGGCCTATGGGGCACTGAAGCTTTCTTT.

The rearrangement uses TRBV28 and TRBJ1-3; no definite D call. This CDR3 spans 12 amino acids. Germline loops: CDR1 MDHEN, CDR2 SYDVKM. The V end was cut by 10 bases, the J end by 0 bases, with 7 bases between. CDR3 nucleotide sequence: TGTGCCACCACAAGCTCTGGAAACACCATATATTTT. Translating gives CATTSSGNTIYF.

CDR3 amino acids: CASSQRTGQETQYF. The CDR3 nucleotides are TGTGCCAGCAGCCAAAGGACAGGGCAAGAGACCCAGTACTTC. The genes are TRBV4-2 and TRBJ2-5; 8 positions match TRBD1. Trimming removed 2 bases from V and 2 bases from J; junction bases left unmatched: 1. In germline, CDR1 is LGHNA, CDR2 YNFKEQ. The CDR3 runs 14 residues.

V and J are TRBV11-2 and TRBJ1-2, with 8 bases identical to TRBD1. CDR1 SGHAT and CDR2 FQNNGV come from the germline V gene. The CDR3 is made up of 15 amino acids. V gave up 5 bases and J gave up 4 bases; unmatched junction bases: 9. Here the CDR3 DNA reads TGTGCCAGCAGCGCCGGACAGGGAAGGTCCTATGGCTACACCTTC. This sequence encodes CASSAGQGRSYGYTF. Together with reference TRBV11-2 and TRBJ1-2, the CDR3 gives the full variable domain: EAGVAQSPRYKIIEKRQSVAFWCNPISGHATLYWYQQILGQGPKLLIQFQNNGVVDDSQLPKDRFSAERLKGVDSTLKIQPAKLEDSAVYLCASSAGQGRSYGYTFGSGTRLTVV.

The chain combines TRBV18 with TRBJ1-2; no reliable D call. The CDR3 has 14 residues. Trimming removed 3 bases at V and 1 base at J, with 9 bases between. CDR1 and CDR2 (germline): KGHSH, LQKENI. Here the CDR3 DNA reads TGTGCCAGCTCACCCGGTGCGGATAACTATGGCTACACCTTC. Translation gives CASSPGADNYGYTF. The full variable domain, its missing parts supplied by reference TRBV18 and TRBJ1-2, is NAGVMQNPRHLVRRRGQEARLRCSPMKGHSHVYWYRQLPEEGLKFMVYLQKENIIDESGMPKERFSAEFPKEGPSILRIQQVVRGDSAAYFCASSPGADNYGYTFGSGTRLTVV.